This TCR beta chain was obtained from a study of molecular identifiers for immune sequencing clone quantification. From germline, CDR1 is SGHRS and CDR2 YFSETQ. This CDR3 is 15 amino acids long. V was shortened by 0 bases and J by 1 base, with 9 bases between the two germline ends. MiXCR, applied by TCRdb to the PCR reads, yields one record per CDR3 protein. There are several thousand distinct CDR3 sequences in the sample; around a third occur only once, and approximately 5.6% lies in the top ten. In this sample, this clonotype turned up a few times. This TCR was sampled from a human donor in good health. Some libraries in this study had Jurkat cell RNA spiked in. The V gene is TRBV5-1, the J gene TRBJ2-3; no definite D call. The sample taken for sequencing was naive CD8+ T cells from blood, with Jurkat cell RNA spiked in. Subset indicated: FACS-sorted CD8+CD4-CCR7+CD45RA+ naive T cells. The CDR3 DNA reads TGCGCCAGCAGCTTGGCCTTCTCGGGCACAGATACGCAGTATTTT. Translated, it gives CASSLAFSGTDTQYF.